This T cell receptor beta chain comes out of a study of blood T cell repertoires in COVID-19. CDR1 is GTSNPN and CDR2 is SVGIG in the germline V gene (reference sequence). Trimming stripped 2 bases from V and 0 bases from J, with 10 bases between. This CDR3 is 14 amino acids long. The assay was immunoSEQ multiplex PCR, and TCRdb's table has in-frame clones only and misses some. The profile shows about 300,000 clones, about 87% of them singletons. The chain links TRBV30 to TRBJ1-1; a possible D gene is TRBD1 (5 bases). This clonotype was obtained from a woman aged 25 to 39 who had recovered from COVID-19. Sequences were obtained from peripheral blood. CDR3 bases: TGTGCCTGGAGTAAAGACAGCTTGAACACTGAAGCTTTCTTT. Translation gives CAWSKDSLNTEAFF.